The rows below give T cell receptor beta chains drawn from one sample of a study of blood T cell repertoires in COVID-19. Produced via immunoSEQ multiplex PCR; TCRdb's table is partial and in-frame only. The repertoire holds about 200,000 clones, with 70% to 85% as singletons. Sequenced input: peripheral blood. These receptors all stem from a human donor with acute or convalescent COVID-19. The donor label of this sample is uncertain. The CDR3 runs from the conserved cysteine through the conserved F or W. Fields, in order: V gene, CDR3 length, D gene, clone size, J gene, CDR3 DNA, CDR3 protein. The D gene is left open where the match is weak. Clone size is stated in some rows and not others, as once, few, many or a class when expanded.

v_call: TRBV3-1/TRBV3-2; cdr3_length: 12; d_call: .; clone_size: .; j_call: TRBJ2-7; cdr3_nt: TGTGCCAGCAGCCTAGCTGAAGGTCGGCAGTACTTC; cdr3_aa: CASSLAEGRQYF
v_call: TRBV2; cdr3_length: 14; d_call: .; clone_size: .; j_call: TRBJ2-7; cdr3_nt: TGTGCCAGCAGTGTCCCCCCAGTCTCCTACGAGCAGTACTTC; cdr3_aa: CASSVPPVSYEQYF
v_call: TRBV18; cdr3_length: 12; d_call: TRBD1; clone_size: .; j_call: TRBJ1-1; cdr3_nt: TGTGCCACCGGACAGGGTGGGGACGTGGCTTTCTTT; cdr3_aa: CATGQGGDVAFF
v_call: TRBV4-3; cdr3_length: 12; d_call: .; clone_size: .; j_call: TRBJ1-1; cdr3_nt: TGCGCCAGCGGTCACATGAACACTGAAGCTTTCTTT; cdr3_aa: CASGHMNTEAFF
v_call: TRBV27; cdr3_length: 13; d_call: TRBD2; clone_size: .; j_call: TRBJ2-3; cdr3_nt: TGTGCCAGCAGCGCTAGCGGGAGGGATACGCAGTATTTT; cdr3_aa: CASSASGRDTQYF
v_call: TRBV23-1; cdr3_length: 17; d_call: .; clone_size: .; j_call: TRBJ1-3; cdr3_nt: TGCGCCAGCAGTCCGCTGGACGGGAATGTCTCTGGAAACACCATATATTTT; cdr3_aa: CASSPLDGNVSGNTIYF
v_call: TRBV7-2; cdr3_length: 15; d_call: TRBD2; clone_size: .; j_call: TRBJ2-1; cdr3_nt: TGTGCCAGCAGTCGACTAGCGGGAGATTACAATGAGCAGTTCTTC; cdr3_aa: CASSRLAGDYNEQFF
v_call: TRBV20-1; cdr3_length: 11; d_call: TRBD1; clone_size: .; j_call: TRBJ1-1; cdr3_nt: TGCAGTTCCGGGACAGGGGAGGCAGCTTTCTTT; cdr3_aa: CSSGTGEAAFF
v_call: TRBV3-1/TRBV3-2; cdr3_length: 14; d_call: TRBD1; clone_size: .; j_call: TRBJ2-5; cdr3_nt: TGTGCCAGCAGCCGGTCAGGGGGCATTGAGACCCAGTACTTC; cdr3_aa: CASSRSGGIETQYF
v_call: TRBV27; cdr3_length: 15; d_call: TRBD2; clone_size: .; j_call: TRBJ2-7; cdr3_nt: TGTGCCAGCAGTGCCGGGACTAGCGGAGAGGGCGAGCAGTACTTC; cdr3_aa: CASSAGTSGEGEQYF
v_call: TRBV5-1; cdr3_length: 15; d_call: TRBD2; clone_size: .; j_call: TRBJ2-7; cdr3_nt: TGCGCCAGCAGCTTGCTAGCGGGAGGAATTTACGAGCAGTACTTC; cdr3_aa: CASSLLAGGIYEQYF
v_call: TRBV6-5; cdr3_length: 15; d_call: .; clone_size: .; j_call: TRBJ2-1; cdr3_nt: TGTGCCAGCAGTTACTCGACCCCGGGAGTCGATGAGCAGTTCTTC; cdr3_aa: CASSYSTPGVDEQFF
v_call: TRBV19; cdr3_length: 14; d_call: TRBD1; clone_size: .; j_call: TRBJ1-1; cdr3_nt: TGTGCCAGTAATGACAGGGGTAGGAACACTGAAGCTTTCTTT; cdr3_aa: CASNDRGRNTEAFF
v_call: TRBV3-1/TRBV3-2; cdr3_length: 15; d_call: .; clone_size: .; j_call: TRBJ1-2; cdr3_nt: TGTGCCAGCAGCCTATCCGTATTGGGCCTTTATGGCTACACCTTC; cdr3_aa: CASSLSVLGLYGYTF
v_call: TRBV4-2; cdr3_length: 16; d_call: TRBD2; clone_size: .; j_call: TRBJ2-7; cdr3_nt: TGTGCCAGCAGCGCCGTAGCGGGAGTCTTGTCCTACGAGCAGTACTTC; cdr3_aa: CASSAVAGVLSYEQYF
v_call: TRBV6-1; cdr3_length: 17; d_call: .; clone_size: .; j_call: TRBJ1-5; cdr3_nt: TGTGCCAGCAGTGAGGCTACCGGACAGCGCCAGACTCGGCCCCAGCATTTT; cdr3_aa: CASSEATGQRQTRPQHF
v_call: TRBV19; cdr3_length: 14; d_call: .; clone_size: once; j_call: TRBJ2-4; cdr3_nt: TGTGCCAGTAGTATAATCGTTAACAAAAACATTCAGTACTTC; cdr3_aa: CASSIIVNKNIQYF
v_call: TRBV9; cdr3_length: 12; d_call: .; clone_size: .; j_call: TRBJ2-1; cdr3_nt: TGTGCCAGCAGCGTAGATAGCAATGAGCAGTTCTTC; cdr3_aa: CASSVDSNEQFF
v_call: TRBV30; cdr3_length: 14; d_call: .; clone_size: .; j_call: TRBJ1-1; cdr3_nt: TGTGCCTGGGGCCCGCGCGAGGGTTGGACTGAAGCTTTCTTT; cdr3_aa: CAWGPREGWTEAFF
v_call: TRBV3-1/TRBV3-2; cdr3_length: 13; d_call: .; clone_size: .; j_call: TRBJ1-2; cdr3_nt: TGTGCCAGCACCCCATCAGGAAACTATGGCTACACCTTC; cdr3_aa: CASTPSGNYGYTF
v_call: TRBV7-3; cdr3_length: 15; d_call: TRBD2; clone_size: .; j_call: TRBJ2-3; cdr3_nt: TGTGCCAGCAGTTATAGCGGGACCCGCACAGATACGCAGTATTTT; cdr3_aa: CASSYSGTRTDTQYF
v_call: TRBV7-2; cdr3_length: 13; d_call: .; clone_size: .; j_call: TRBJ1-2; cdr3_nt: TGTGCCAGCAGCTGGACAAGGGGTTATGGCTACACCTTC; cdr3_aa: CASSWTRGYGYTF
v_call: TRBV7-3; cdr3_length: 13; d_call: TRBD1; clone_size: .; j_call: TRBJ1-2; cdr3_nt: TGTGCCAGCAGGGGACAGGGGAACTATGGCTACACCTTC; cdr3_aa: CASRGQGNYGYTF
v_call: TRBV19; cdr3_length: 14; d_call: TRBD2; clone_size: .; j_call: TRBJ2-7; cdr3_nt: TGTGCCAGTAGTAAAACGACTAGCAACTGGGAGCAGTACTTC; cdr3_aa: CASSKTTSNWEQYF
v_call: TRBV28; cdr3_length: 17; d_call: TRBD2; clone_size: .; j_call: TRBJ2-7; cdr3_nt: TGTGCCAGCAGTCCGGTCCTTCTAGCGGGAGCGAGGTACGAGCAGTACTTC; cdr3_aa: CASSPVLLAGARYEQYF
v_call: TRBV4-3; cdr3_length: 14; d_call: TRBD2; clone_size: once; j_call: TRBJ2-3; cdr3_nt: TGCGCCAGCAGCCAAGTCTGGACTAGCGGGACGCAGTATTTT; cdr3_aa: CASSQVWTSGTQYF
v_call: TRBV19; cdr3_length: 15; d_call: .; clone_size: .; j_call: TRBJ2-7; cdr3_nt: TGTGCCAGTAGTAAGACCGGGACACCACTTTATGAGCAGTACTTC; cdr3_aa: CASSKTGTPLYEQYF
v_call: TRBV7-6; cdr3_length: 14; d_call: TRBD1; clone_size: .; j_call: TRBJ2-7; cdr3_nt: TGTGCCAGCAGCCAGGGACAGGGGGCTTACGAGCAGTACTTC; cdr3_aa: CASSQGQGAYEQYF
v_call: TRBV6-5; cdr3_length: 13; d_call: TRBD1; clone_size: .; j_call: TRBJ1-5; cdr3_nt: TGTGCCAGCAGTCGGGACAGTAATCAGCCCCAGCATTTT; cdr3_aa: CASSRDSNQPQHF
v_call: TRBV4-2; cdr3_length: 15; d_call: TRBD1; clone_size: .; j_call: TRBJ1-4; cdr3_nt: TGTGCCAGCAGCCGCCGGGACAGGGTTGGTGAAAAACTGTTTTTT; cdr3_aa: CASSRRDRVGEKLFF
v_call: TRBV20-1; cdr3_length: 11; d_call: .; clone_size: .; j_call: TRBJ1-4; cdr3_nt: TGCAGTGCTAGAATCGGGGAAAAACTGTTTTTT; cdr3_aa: CSARIGEKLFF
v_call: TRBV18; cdr3_length: 15; d_call: TRBD2; clone_size: .; j_call: TRBJ2-5; cdr3_nt: TGTGCCAGCTCACCCCCGGGACTAGCGGCGCGGAGTCAGTACTTC; cdr3_aa: CASSPPGLAARSQYF
v_call: TRBV25-1; cdr3_length: 16; d_call: .; clone_size: .; j_call: TRBJ1-6; cdr3_nt: TGTGCCAGCAGTGAATTTCGGAGCTCCTATAATTCACCCCTCCACTTT; cdr3_aa: CASSEFRSSYNSPLHF
v_call: TRBV30; cdr3_length: 12; d_call: .; clone_size: once; j_call: TRBJ1-1; cdr3_nt: TGTGCCCGTGGGACACCGAACACTGAAGCTTTCTTT; cdr3_aa: CARGTPNTEAFF
v_call: TRBV7-3; cdr3_length: 16; d_call: TRBD1; clone_size: .; j_call: TRBJ2-1; cdr3_nt: TGTGCCAGCAGCCCAACAGGGGGCTTGACCTACAATGAGCAGTTCTTC; cdr3_aa: CASSPTGGLTYNEQFF
v_call: TRBV24-1; cdr3_length: 12; d_call: .; clone_size: few; j_call: TRBJ2-1; cdr3_nt: TGTGCCACCAGTGACCGGGGGAATGAGCAGTTCTTC; cdr3_aa: CATSDRGNEQFF
v_call: TRBV18; cdr3_length: 15; d_call: .; clone_size: .; j_call: TRBJ2-2; cdr3_nt: TGTGCCAGCTCACAACAGGGAGCGAACACCGGGGAGCTGTTTTTT; cdr3_aa: CASSQQGANTGELFF
v_call: TRBV7-3; cdr3_length: 18; d_call: TRBD2; clone_size: .; j_call: TRBJ2-2; cdr3_nt: TGTGCCAGCAGCTTACAGGGACTAGCGGGAGGCAACACCGGGGAGCTGTTTTTT; cdr3_aa: CASSLQGLAGGNTGELFF
v_call: TRBV15; cdr3_length: 12; d_call: .; clone_size: .; j_call: TRBJ2-1; cdr3_nt: TGTGCCACCAGCAGACTAGACAGCGAGCAGTTCTTC; cdr3_aa: CATSRLDSEQFF
v_call: TRBV6-5; cdr3_length: 14; d_call: TRBD1; clone_size: few; j_call: TRBJ2-7; cdr3_nt: TGTGCCAGCAAAAGAGACAGGGGGGGTTACGAGCAGTACTTC; cdr3_aa: CASKRDRGGYEQYF
v_call: TRBV10-1; cdr3_length: 15; d_call: TRBD2; clone_size: few; j_call: TRBJ2-3; cdr3_nt: TGCGCCAGCAGTGAAGGGCTAGCGGGAGTTGATACGCAGTATTTT; cdr3_aa: CASSEGLAGVDTQYF
v_call: TRBV18; cdr3_length: 14; d_call: TRBD1; clone_size: .; j_call: TRBJ2-3; cdr3_nt: TGTGCCAGCTCGGGGACAGGGGTAACAGATACGCAGTATTTT; cdr3_aa: CASSGTGVTDTQYF
v_call: TRBV5-1; cdr3_length: 16; d_call: TRBD2; clone_size: .; j_call: TRBJ2-1; cdr3_nt: TGCGCCAGCAGCTTGGGGGGACTAGCGGGCGTCAATGAGCAGTTCTTC; cdr3_aa: CASSLGGLAGVNEQFF
v_call: TRBV7-2; cdr3_length: 14; d_call: .; clone_size: .; j_call: TRBJ1-1; cdr3_nt: TGTGCCAGCAGCTTAGTATCAACAGGCACTGAAGCTTTCTTT; cdr3_aa: CASSLVSTGTEAFF
v_call: TRBV6-2/TRBV6-3; cdr3_length: 15; d_call: .; clone_size: .; j_call: TRBJ1-5; cdr3_nt: TGTGCCAGCAGCGGAACAGGGAGTAGCAATCAGCCCCAGCATTTT; cdr3_aa: CASSGTGSSNQPQHF
v_call: TRBV6-5; cdr3_length: 14; d_call: TRBD1; clone_size: .; j_call: TRBJ1-1; cdr3_nt: TGTGCCAGCAGTTACGACAGGGGGCGAACTGAAGCTTTCTTT; cdr3_aa: CASSYDRGRTEAFF
v_call: TRBV24-1; cdr3_length: 12; d_call: .; clone_size: once; j_call: TRBJ2-3; cdr3_nt: TGTGCCGCTGGGGGGAACACAGATACGCAGTATTTT; cdr3_aa: CAAGGNTDTQYF
v_call: TRBV7-9; cdr3_length: 13; d_call: TRBD1; clone_size: once; j_call: TRBJ1-2; cdr3_nt: TGTGCCAGCAGCTCTGGGACAGGGGCAGGCTACACCTTC; cdr3_aa: CASSSGTGAGYTF
v_call: TRBV11-2; cdr3_length: 13; d_call: .; clone_size: .; j_call: TRBJ2-2; cdr3_nt: TGTGCCAGCAGCTTAGGGGCGGGCGGGGAGCTGTTTTTT; cdr3_aa: CASSLGAGGELFF
v_call: TRBV3-1/TRBV3-2; cdr3_length: 17; d_call: TRBD2; clone_size: .; j_call: TRBJ2-4; cdr3_nt: TGTGCCAGCAGGCAAGCCCCAGGGAGGGCGGGCGAAAACATTCAGTACTTC; cdr3_aa: CASRQAPGRAGENIQYF
v_call: TRBV5-1; cdr3_length: 15; d_call: .; clone_size: .; j_call: TRBJ1-1; cdr3_nt: TGCGCCAGCAGCCCAGGACAGCTGGTTAACACTGAAGCTTTCTTT; cdr3_aa: CASSPGQLVNTEAFF
v_call: TRBV7-2; cdr3_length: 15; d_call: .; clone_size: .; j_call: TRBJ2-2; cdr3_nt: TGTGCCAGCAGCTTAGGTGGTCTAGCAACCGGGGAGCTGTTTTTT; cdr3_aa: CASSLGGLATGELFF
v_call: TRBV6-5; cdr3_length: 14; d_call: TRBD2; clone_size: .; j_call: TRBJ2-3; cdr3_nt: TGTGCCAGCAGTTACCGACTAGCCGCAGATACGCAGTATTTT; cdr3_aa: CASSYRLAADTQYF
v_call: TRBV5-1; cdr3_length: 15; d_call: TRBD2; clone_size: .; j_call: TRBJ2-3; cdr3_nt: TGCGCCAGCATGATAGGGACTAGCGGTGCAGATACGCAGTATTTT; cdr3_aa: CASMIGTSGADTQYF
v_call: TRBV18; cdr3_length: 15; d_call: .; clone_size: .; j_call: TRBJ1-2; cdr3_nt: TGTGCCAGCTCACCGGTGGTTGGGGGGGCTGATGGCTACACCTTC; cdr3_aa: CASSPVVGGADGYTF
v_call: TRBV5-1; cdr3_length: 12; d_call: .; clone_size: few; j_call: TRBJ1-2; cdr3_nt: TGCGCCAGCAAAAGCGAAGGCTATGGCTACACCTTC; cdr3_aa: CASKSEGYGYTF
v_call: TRBV30; cdr3_length: 14; d_call: .; clone_size: .; j_call: TRBJ1-1; cdr3_nt: TGTGCCTCCTCTTCGGGACAAGGGGGCACTGAAGCTTTCTTT; cdr3_aa: CASSSGQGGTEAFF